The sample holds a few counts of the clone carrying this TCR beta chain. Germline V CDR1 and CDR2: SGHTA, FQGNSA. The CDR3 sequence is 14 residues long. Trimming stripped 5 bases from V and 2 bases from J, with 11 bases between. This record comes from a study of CD8+ T cells in alopecia areata. In each case, RNA was isolated and then reverse transcribed into cDNA as the sequencing template. The data were produced by immunoSEQ multiplex PCR, yet TCRdb's version contains in-frame clones alone and is incomplete. Seen here are about 180,000 clones, 63% observed once, and the top ten hold 1.7%. The V gene is TRBV7-2, the J gene TRBJ2-3; the D is unclear. Source: CD4+ T cells sorted from blood, taken at week 0. This TCR came from a human donor with alopecia areata. The CDR3 loop is CASSPQVNTDTQYF. CDR3 sequence (DNA): TGTGCCAGCAGCCCCCAAGTGAACACAGATACGCAGTATTTT.